One and the same sample provided the 26 T cell receptor beta chains below, sequenced in a study of T cell responses to AZD1222 COVID-19 vaccine. Only in-frame clones appear in the TCRdb table, and some are missing; sequencing was by immunoSEQ multiplex PCR. The sample includes some 110,000 clones, roughly nine tenths of them seen just once. Sequenced here: peripheral blood, sampled on day 0 of AZD1222 vaccination. The receptors stem from an adult in good health.

This chain links TRBV4-3 with TRBJ2-1; no clear D gene. Germline V CDR1 and CDR2: LGHNA, YSLEER. The CDR3 loop spans 13 amino acids. With 4 bases removed from V and 7 bases from J, the gap between germline ends came to 11 bases. CDR3 bases: TGCGCCAGCAGCCCCGTGGGAATGAATGAGCAGTTCTTC. This gives the protein CASSPVGMNEQFF.

CDR3: CSVGGRHENGYTF. The CDR3 DNA is TGCAGCGTTGGGGGCAGGCATGAAAATGGCTACACCTTC. V gene TRBV29-1 combines with J gene TRBJ1-2, with D possibly matching TRBD1 (5 bases). The CDR3 covers 13 residues. Germline CDR1 is SQVTM and CDR2 is ANQGSEA. Trimming took 4 bases from V and 6 from J, leaving 15 bases between them.

The rearrangement links TRBV21-1 to TRBJ2-2. TRBV21-1 is a pseudogene locus. This CDR3 has 15 amino acids. CDR3 sequence: CASSDPGPHTGELFF. Written as DNA, the CDR3 is TGTGCCAGCAGCGACCCGGGACCGCACACCGGGGAGCTGTTTTTT.

This clone was found once. The CDR3, as DNA: TGTGCCAGCAGTGAATCCGGGACGGCGACCGGGGAGCTGTTTTTT. The encoded protein is CASSESGTATGELFF. This rearrangement joins TRBV25-1 to TRBJ2-2; tentatively, D is TRBD1 or TRBD2 (5 bases each). Germline CDR1 MGHDK, CDR2 SYGVNS. Trimming took 1 base from V and 5 from J, leaving 11 bases between them. The CDR3 length is 15 residues.

The chain uses TRBV7-3 and TRBJ1-2, with D maybe TRBD1 (5 bases). The CDR3 loop spans 13 amino acids. The V end lost 1 base, the J end lost 4 bases, and 7 bases lay between the germline ends. Germline V gene sequence: CDR1 SGHTA, CDR2 FQGTGA. DNA for the CDR3: TGTGCCAGCAGCTTAATCGGGGGCTATGGCTACACCTTC. It encodes CASSLIGGYGYTF.

This CDR3 reads CAIMGTGRNYGYTF. DNA of the CDR3: TGTGCCATCATGGGGACAGGGAGAAACTATGGCTACACCTTC. The chain links TRBV10-3 to TRBJ1-2; the match to TRBD1 covers 9 bases. With 7 bases clipped from V and 2 bases from J, the junction kept 5 bases outside the gene matches. The CDR3 runs to 14 residues. The germline gives CDR1 ENHRY, CDR2 SYGVKD.

The V call is TRBV3-1 (or the pseudogene TRBV3-2), the J call TRBJ2-7; TRBD1 is a possible D gene (5 bases). CDR3 length equals 15 residues. The V end was cut by 2 bases, the J end by 1 base, with 12 bases between. The germline CDR1 and CDR2 sequences are LGHDT and YNNKEL (reference sequence). In nucleotides, the CDR3 is TGTGCCAGCAGCCAAAACAATCAGGGTTCCTACGAGCAGTACTTC. Its protein product is CASSQNNQGSYEQYF.

The rearrangement uses TRBV19 and TRBJ2-5; D assignment may be TRBD1 or TRBD2 (5 bases each). Germline lookup yields CDR1 LNHDA and CDR2 SQIVND (reference sequence). The CDR3 totals 16 residues. V lost 7 bases and J lost 2, with 20 bases in between. The DNA for the CDR3 is TGTGCCAGTACCCCAGATGTCGGGGCGGGTCAAGAGACCCAGTACTTC. Residues: CASTPDVGAGQETQYF.

The chain combines TRBV15 with TRBJ2-7; D may match TRBD1 or TRBD2 (5 bases each). V dropped 3 bases and J dropped 2 bases, with 11 bases sitting between them. The CDR3 is made up of 14 amino acids. Germline V gene sequence: CDR1 LNHNV, CDR2 YYDKDF (reference sequence). The chain's CDR3 is CATSSRDGPYEQYF. Written as DNA, the CDR3 is TGTGCCACCAGCAGCCGGGACGGCCCCTACGAGCAGTACTTC. Looking up the rest from reference TRBV15 and TRBJ2-7 gives the full variable domain: DAMVIQNPRYQVTQFGKPVTLSCSQTLNHNVMYWYQQKSSQAPKLLFHYYDKDFNNEADTPDNFQSRRPNTSFCFLDIRSPGLGDTAMYLCATSSRDGPYEQYFGPGTRLTVT.

This clone was counted once. The gene calls are TRBV10-3 and TRBJ2-7; 15 positions agree with TRBD2. The CDR3 is 16 residues long. Germline loops: CDR1 ENHRY, CDR2 SYGVKD. The ends lost 6 bases at V and 2 bases at J; junction bases unmatched: 5. The CDR3 DNA sequence: TGTGCCATCAGCGGGACTAGCGGGAGGAATGCCTACGAGCAGTACTTC. Amino acids: CAISGTSGRNAYEQYF.

The J gene is TRBJ1-1, the V gene TRBV19; no firm D call. The V gene's germline CDR1 is LNHDA and CDR2 SQIVND (reference sequence). V shed 6 bases and J shed 8 bases, with 10 bases lying between them. This CDR3 has 11 residues. CDR3 DNA: TGTGCCAGTAGCTCCCTAAAGGAAGCTTTCTTT. This gives the protein CASSSLKEAFF.

J is TRBJ1-5 and V is TRBV28; D is uncertain. This CDR3 contains 12 residues. CDR1 MDHEN and CDR2 SYDVKM come from the germline V gene. The germline V and J ends were trimmed by 7 bases and 9 bases, with 13 bases remaining between them. For the CDR3, the DNA is TGTGCCAGCACCCTCAAGGCGCGGCCCCAGCATTTT. Translating gives CASTLKARPQHF.

The chain combines TRBV2 with TRBJ1-1; D is perhaps TRBD1 (5 bases). V gave up 10 bases and J gave up 1 base, with 19 bases separating them. The CDR3 runs to 15 residues. Germline CDR1 reads SNHLY; CDR2 reads FYNNEI. The CDR3 loop is CANSGPPRGNTEAFF. The CDR3 DNA reads as TGTGCCAACTCGGGACCGCCGCGGGGGAACACTGAAGCTTTCTTT.

V gene TRBV5-1 combines with J gene TRBJ1-1; 10 bases agree with TRBD1. CDR1 and CDR2 (germline): SGHRS, YFSETQ. Trimming at V came to 5 bases and at J to 6 bases, leaving 10 bases not matched to a gene. CDR3 length: 15 residues. This CDR3 is CASRTIGQGVPEAFF. The DNA for the CDR3 is TGCGCCAGCAGGACGATTGGACAGGGGGTTCCTGAAGCTTTCTTT.

The chain carries TRBV5-5 and TRBJ2-1; 7 bases align to TRBD1. V dropped 0 bases and J dropped 12; count of bases not matched to a gene: 9. Germline V gene lookup returns CDR1 SGHKS and CDR2 YYEKEE (reference sequence). The CDR3 consists of 14 residues. This chain's CDR3 is CASSLDVGGAVQFF. CDR3 nucleotides: TGTGCCAGCAGCTTGGATGTAGGGGGCGCGGTGCAGTTCTTC.

The CDR3 DNA reads TGTGCCAGTATACAGGGGGGTCAAAATCAGCCCCAGCATTTT. Translated, it gives CASIQGGQNQPQHF. V usage is TRBV19 and J usage is TRBJ1-5; 8 positions agree with TRBD1. Germline CDR1 reads LNHDA; CDR2 reads SQIVND (reference sequence). With 7 bases clipped from V and 4 bases from J, the junction kept 6 bases outside the gene matches. This CDR3 region has 14 residues.

The rearrangement uses TRBV5-5 and TRBJ2-5; the match to TRBD1 covers 11 bases. J was trimmed by 3 bases and V by 5 bases; bases with no gene match: 3. Germline V gene sequence: CDR1 SGHKS, CDR2 YYEKEE (reference sequence). The CDR3 totals 14 residues. The CDR3 DNA is TGTGCCAGCAGTTGGGACAGGGGGAAAGAGACCCAGTACTTC. It is translated as CASSWDRGKETQYF.

The V call is TRBV6-5, the J call TRBJ2-7; 9 bases are a match to TRBD1. V dropped 4 bases and J dropped 6; count of bases not matched to a gene: 10. This CDR3 has 15 amino acids. Germline CDR1 reads MNHEY; CDR2 reads SVGAGI. The CDR3 here is CASSSIGTGIGEQYF. The CDR3 region has the DNA TGTGCCAGCAGTTCGATAGGGACAGGGATCGGCGAGCAGTACTTC.

This clone was seen just once. CDR3 sequence (DNA): TGTGCCAGTAGTATAGCCGAGGGTCCGAACACCGGGGAGCTGTTTTTT. Its translation: CASSIAEGPNTGELFF. The genes are TRBV19 and TRBJ2-2, with D maybe TRBD2 (5 bases). V lost 1 base to trimming and J lost 0 bases, with 9 bases between them. The CDR3 runs to 16 residues. CDR1 is LNHDA, CDR2 SQIVND, per germline (reference sequence).

The V and J genes are TRBV19 and TRBJ1-5; D possibly corresponds to TRBD1 (5 bases). Germline CDR1 LNHDA, CDR2 SQIVND (reference sequence). The CDR3 spans 16 residues. V gave up 4 bases and J gave up 6 bases, with 19 bases separating them. CDR3 coding DNA: TGTGCCAGTAGTAGAATCAGGGTGTTAGTGGCTCAGCCCCAGCATTTT. It encodes CASSRIRVLVAQPQHF.

This sequence joins TRBV5-6 and TRBJ1-1; the D is unclear. With 2 bases removed from V and 6 bases from J, the gap between germline ends came to 8 bases. The CDR3 has 12 amino acids. The germline gives CDR1 SGHDT, CDR2 YYEEEE. CDR3 nucleotide sequence: TGTGCCAGCAGCTTCGGTCGGTCTGAAGCTTTCTTT. Amino acid sequence: CASSFGRSEAFF.

The V and J genes are TRBV11-2 and TRBJ1-6; D might be TRBD1 (5 bases). Looked up from germline, CDR1 is SGHAT and CDR2 is FQNNGV. The CDR3 covers 16 residues. V gave up 1 base and J gave up 9 bases, with 16 bases separating them. CDR3: CASSLAPGTTFSPLHF. DNA for the CDR3: TGTGCCAGCAGCTTAGCCCCCGGGACCACCTTTTCACCCCTCCACTTT.

The CDR3 DNA follows: TGCGCCAGCACCTCAACAGGGACTAGCGGCGCCGGGGAGCTGTTTTTT. This sequence encodes CASTSTGTSGAGELFF. The J gene is TRBJ2-2, the V gene TRBV5-1; 11 positions agree with TRBD2. V was clipped by 6 bases and J by 6 bases; unmatched bases: 10. Per germline, CDR1 SGHRS and CDR2 YFSETQ. The CDR3 is 16 residues long.

The chain couples TRBV27 to TRBJ2-1, with 10 bases matching TRBD2. The trim removed 10 bases at V and 3 bases at J, leaving 6 bases unmatched. Per germline, CDR1 MNHEY and CDR2 SMNVEV (reference sequence). The CDR3 totals 14 residues. CDR3 residues: CATLSGRLYNEQFF. CDR3 in DNA: TGTGCCACCCTTAGCGGGAGGCTCTACAATGAGCAGTTCTTC.

The chain joins TRBV7-9 to TRBJ2-5, with a tentative D call TRBD2 (6 bases). This CDR3 contains 13 residues. The V end lost 8 bases, the J end lost 7 bases, and 17 bases lay between the germline ends. CDR1 SEHNR and CDR2 FQNEAQ come from the germline V gene (reference sequence). In nucleotides, the CDR3 is TGTGCCAGCCACCCGGCGGAGGGAGGGACCCAGTACTTC. Translation gives CASHPAEGGTQYF.

This clone was picked up a small number of times. The junction does not match germline at one end; this may be a read error. The CDR3 reads CAGSLVGGYGYGYTF. CDR3 nucleotide sequence: TGTGCCGGCAGCTTGGTGGGGGGCTATGGCTATGGCTACACCTTC. The chain employs TRBV5-4 and TRBJ1-2; D possibly corresponds to TRBD1 (6 bases). From germline, CDR1 is SGHNT and CDR2 YYREEE (reference sequence). This CDR3 has 15 residues.